Each of the 24 T cell receptor beta chains below was sequenced from the same sample in a study of shared clonotypes between healthy human individuals. Using immunoSEQ multiplex PCR, the repertoire was profiled, and TCRdb retains in-frame clones only, with some absent. The data contain around 2.1 million clones, roughly 91% of them singletons. As defined, naive CD8 cells were CD45RO-negative and positively selected for CCR7, with terminally differentiated effector memory CD45RA+ cells excluded. The specimen sequenced was naive CD8+ T cells from PBMCs. These receptors all come from a man aged 18-30 years in good health. Some clones in this sample may be carry-over from other donors' samples.

V usage is TRBV7-9 and J usage is TRBJ2-5; 10 positions match TRBD1. V lost 5 bases to trimming and J lost 4 bases; unmatched junction nucleotides: 1. CDR3 length equals 13 residues. Per the germline V gene, CDR1 is SEHNR and CDR2 is FQNEAQ (reference sequence). The chain's CDR3 is CASSDRGLETQYF. The CDR3 DNA sequence: TGTGCCAGCAGCGACAGGGGGCTAGAGACCCAGTACTTC.

The genes are TRBV10-3 and TRBJ2-7, with a weak D call TRBD1 (6 bases). The germline CDR1 and CDR2 sequences are ENHRY and SYGVKD. The CDR3 is 16 residues long. V was shortened by 6 bases and J by 4 bases, with 22 bases between the two germline ends. The DNA for the CDR3 is TGTGCCATCAGCGTACCGTGGGACAACGTACGGTACGAGCAGTACTTC. It encodes CAISVPWDNVRYEQYF.

V is TRBV11-2 and J is TRBJ2-1; no definite D call. This CDR3 is 11 amino acids long. CDR1 is SGHAT and CDR2 is FQNNGV in the germline V gene. Trimming pared 1 base from V and 12 bases from J, leaving 7 bases between. CDR3 in amino acids: CASSLAKGQFF. Written as DNA, the CDR3 is TGTGCCAGCAGCTTAGCCAAGGGGCAGTTCTTC.

The chain joins TRBV7-9 to TRBJ2-4; no firm D call. CDR1 and CDR2 (germline): SEHNR, FQNEAQ (reference sequence). CDR3 length equals 13 residues. Trimming took 6 bases from V and 1 from J, leaving 7 bases between them. The CDR3 coding sequence is TGTGCCAGCAGTGGACCGGCCAAAAACATTCAGTACTTC. This translates into CASSGPAKNIQYF.

J is TRBJ1-1 and V is TRBV28, with no clear D. The CDR3 is 15 amino acids. Per germline, CDR1 MDHEN and CDR2 SYDVKM. The germline V and J ends were trimmed by 5 bases and 0 bases, with 13 bases remaining between them. CDR3 sequence: CASSVRLTMNTEAFF. The CDR3 coding sequence is TGTGCCAGCAGTGTGAGACTGACGATGAACACTGAAGCTTTCTTT.

The rearrangement links TRBV10-3 to TRBJ2-7; D perhaps matches TRBD2 (7 bases). The CDR3 contains 15 residues. V was shortened by 2 bases and J by 3 bases, with 14 bases between the two germline ends. Per germline, CDR1 ENHRY and CDR2 SYGVKD. Here the CDR3 DNA reads TGTGCCATCAGTGAGGAGGGCGGGGGCGACTACGAGCAGTACTTC. Protein sequence: CAISEEGGGDYEQYF.

V usage is TRBV9 and J usage is TRBJ2-6, with TRBD1 identical over 8 bases. Germline CDR1 is SGDLS and CDR2 is YYNGEE. Trimming cost V 3 bases and J 4 bases; bases outside gene matches: 9. The CDR3 has 17 residues. CDR3 DNA sequence: TGTGCCAGCAGCGATCTCGACAGGGGCCTCGGGGCCAACGTCCTGACTTTC. This gives the protein CASSDLDRGLGANVLTF.

This chain uses TRBV7-2 with TRBJ2-7; D is unresolved. CDR1 and CDR2 from the germline V gene are SGHTA and FQGNSA. The CDR3 has 14 amino acids. V lost 5 bases to trimming and J lost 4 bases, with 15 bases between them. As DNA, the CDR3 is TGTGCCAGCAGCACCCCTAGGCTGGGTTACGAGCAGTACTTC. Translated: CASSTPRLGYEQYF.

The rearrangement joins TRBV27 to TRBJ2-7; 13 bases line up with TRBD2. This CDR3 has 16 residues. The V segment lost 5 bases and the J segment 5 bases; nucleotides outside the gene matches: 9. Germline V lookup: CDR1 MNHEY, CDR2 SMNVEV (reference sequence). CDR3 in amino acids: CASSRPGLAGTHEQYF. The CDR3 region has the DNA TGTGCCAGCAGTCGCCCGGGACTAGCGGGAACCCACGAGCAGTACTTC.

This clone came up once. V gene TRBV14 combines with J gene TRBJ1-3; 9 bases align to TRBD1. In germline, CDR1 is SGHDN, CDR2 FVKESK. With 4 bases clipped from V and 1 base from J, the junction kept 5 bases outside the gene matches. The CDR3 totals 16 residues. The CDR3 nucleotides are TGTGCCAGCAGCCTCGTGACAGGGGGATCTGGAAACACCATATATTTT. The encoded protein is CASSLVTGGSGNTIYF. Using reference TRBV14 and TRBJ1-3 for the parts outside the CDR3, the full variable domain is EAGVTQFPSHSVIEKGQTVTLRCDPISGHDNLYWYRRVMGKEIKFLLHFVKESKQDESGMPNNRFLAERTGGTYSTLKVQPAELEDSGVYFCASSLVTGGSGNTIYFGEGSWLTVV.

The rearrangement links TRBV18 to TRBJ1-5, with TRBD1 matching over 10 bases. The CDR3 sequence is 15 residues long. The germline CDR1 and CDR2 sequences are KGHSH and LQKENI. Unmatched junction bases numbered 4, after V lost 5 bases and J lost 3 bases. This chain's CDR3 is CASSIDRGLNQPQHF. CDR3 nucleotides: TGTGCCAGCTCAATAGACAGGGGGCTCAATCAGCCCCAGCATTTT.

The chain uses TRBV2 and TRBJ2-7; no definite D call. CDR3 size: 16 residues. Trimming cost V 4 bases and J 2 bases, with 18 bases left between them. Per the germline V gene, CDR1 is SNHLY and CDR2 is FYNNEI. The CDR3 sequence: CASSVSKDPLPYEQYF. The CDR3 nucleotides are TGTGCCAGCAGTGTATCCAAGGACCCCCTTCCCTACGAGCAGTACTTC.

The chain joins TRBV9 to TRBJ2-3; unclear D gene. From germline, CDR1 is SGDLS and CDR2 YYNGEE. Between the trimmed V and J ends, which lost 7 bases and 4 bases, there was a span of 13 bases. The length of the CDR3 is 13 residues. The CDR3 loop is CASGSKYADTQYF. The CDR3 region has the DNA TGTGCCAGCGGATCAAAGTACGCAGATACGCAGTATTTT.

The chain links TRBV28 to TRBJ1-4, with unresolved D. Trimming pared 8 bases from V and 3 bases from J, leaving 10 bases between. The CDR3 totals 13 residues. CDR1 and CDR2 (germline): MDHEN, SYDVKM. CDR3 sequence: CASLDLSNEKLFF. CDR3 sequence (DNA): TGTGCCAGCCTGGACCTCTCTAATGAAAAACTGTTTTTT.

The chain recombines TRBV19 with TRBJ2-3, with 7 bases fitting TRBD1. V lost 4 bases and J lost 10; bases outside the gene matches: 14. The CDR3 covers 15 residues. The V gene's germline CDR1 is LNHDA and CDR2 SQIVND (reference sequence). The CDR3 region is CASSTRQGLPGAQYF. The CDR3 nucleotides are TGTGCCAGTAGTACAAGACAGGGCCTCCCTGGGGCGCAGTATTTT.

The gene calls are TRBV9 and TRBJ2-7, with 10 bases lining up with TRBD2. CDR1 and CDR2 (germline): SGDLS, YYNGEE. V dropped 2 bases and J dropped 2; count of bases not matched to a gene: 4. The CDR3 loop spans 15 amino acids. The CDR3 sequence: CASSVTSGNTYEQYF. CDR3 coding DNA: TGTGCCAGCAGCGTCACTAGCGGGAACACCTACGAGCAGTACTTC.

The chain couples TRBV6-1 to TRBJ2-5, with TRBD2 matching over 9 bases. Germline CDR1 is MNHNS and CDR2 is SASEGT. The CDR3 is 15 residues long. With 5 bases clipped from V and 5 bases from J, the junction kept 9 bases outside the gene matches. Here the CDR3 reads CASSSGTSTVETQYF. The CDR3 region has the DNA TGTGCCAGCAGTTCCGGGACTAGCACGGTCGAGACCCAGTACTTC.

This clone was seen only once. The chain is built from TRBV25-1 and TRBJ2-4; the D is unclear. CDR3 length: 12 amino acids. Germline V gene sequence: CDR1 MGHDK, CDR2 SYGVNS. Trimming left V 0 bases short and J 9 bases short, with 6 bases between. The chain's CDR3 is CASSEYEGIQYF. The CDR3 coding sequence is TGTGCCAGCAGTGAATACGAAGGCATTCAGTACTTC. Supplemented by reference TRBV25-1 and TRBJ2-4, the full variable domain reads EADIYQTPRYLVIGTGKKITLECSQTMGHDKMYWYQQDPGMELHLIHYSYGVNSTEKGDLSSESTVSRIRTEHFPLTLESARPSHTSQYLCASSEYEGIQYFGAGTRLSVL.

V and J are TRBV7-9 and TRBJ2-7; either TRBD1 or TRBD2 may supply D (6 bases each). The CDR3 has 14 residues. Germline lookup yields CDR1 SEHNR and CDR2 FQNEAQ (reference sequence). V lost 1 base to trimming and J lost 7 bases, with 14 bases between them. The CDR3, as DNA: TGTGCCAGCAGCTTAGAGGGGGGCCGGGCGGAGCAGTACTTC. Translating it yields CASSLEGGRAEQYF.

As for this clone: Its ends do not fully match the called genes, so a read error is possible. The genes are TRBV11-2 and TRBJ1-5; possibly TRBD1 for D (6 bases). CDR1 is SGHAT, CDR2 FQNNGV, per germline. The CDR3 extends over 15 amino acids. In DNA form, the CDR3 reads TGTGCCAGCAGCAGGACAGCGAATAGCAATCAGCTCCAGCATTTT. Protein sequence: CASSRTANSNQLQHF.

Points on this clone: The junction shows a germline mismatch at one end, possibly a read error. Other DNA sequences from this sample encode an identical CDR3 as well. The gene calls are TRBV13 and TRBJ1-3; D possibly corresponds to TRBD1 (5 bases). This CDR3 comprises 15 residues. Looked up from germline, CDR1 is PRHDT and CDR2 is FYEKMQ (reference sequence). The CDR3 loop is CASSAVGQGRNTIYF. As DNA, the CDR3 is TGTGCTAGCAGCGCCGTGGGGCAGGGCCGGAACACCATATATTTT.

The chain recombines TRBV9 with TRBJ1-3; no firm D call. Trimming removed 4 bases at V and 0 bases at J, with 5 bases between. Germline assignment: CDR1 SGDLS and CDR2 YYNGEE. The CDR3 has 13 residues. The CDR3: CASSPTSGNTIYF. DNA of the CDR3: TGTGCCAGCAGCCCGACCTCTGGAAACACCATATATTTT.

The chain combines TRBV11-3 with TRBJ2-3; 8 nucleotides line up with TRBD2. The CDR3 extends over 15 amino acids. V was pared by 2 bases and J by 6 bases, with 7 bases of the junction left unmatched. CDR1 is SGHNT and CDR2 is YENEEA in the germline V gene. The CDR3 is CASSLRGSGSDTQYF. The CDR3 DNA follows: TGTGCCAGCAGCTTAAGAGGAAGCGGGAGCGATACGCAGTATTTT.

The V call is TRBV10-2, the J call TRBJ2-7, with 10 bases matching TRBD1. Germline V gene sequence: CDR1 WSHSY, CDR2 SAAADI. This CDR3 contains 14 residues. V lost 4 bases, J lost 3 bases, and 3 bases stayed unmatched. Here the CDR3 DNA reads TGCGCCAGCAGTGTCGGACAGGGGGGCTACGAGCAGTACTTC. It specifies CASSVGQGGYEQYF.